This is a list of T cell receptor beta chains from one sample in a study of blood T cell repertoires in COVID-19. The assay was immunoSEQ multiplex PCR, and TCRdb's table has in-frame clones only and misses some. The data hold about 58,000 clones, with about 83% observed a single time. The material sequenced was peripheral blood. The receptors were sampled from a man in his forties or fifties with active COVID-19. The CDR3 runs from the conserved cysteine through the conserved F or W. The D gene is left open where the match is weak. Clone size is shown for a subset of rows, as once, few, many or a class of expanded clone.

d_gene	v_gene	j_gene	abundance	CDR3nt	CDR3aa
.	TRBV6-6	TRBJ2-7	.	TGTGCCAGCAGTTACGCGCCCTCGGCTAGCGAGCAGTACTTC	CASSYAPSASEQYF
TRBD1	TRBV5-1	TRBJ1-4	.	TGCGCCAGCAGCTTGGGGGGGACAGGGACTGAAAAACTGTTTTTT	CASSLGGTGTEKLFF
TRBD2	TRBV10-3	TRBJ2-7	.	TGTGCCATCAGTGGGGGCGGGAGAAACGAGCAGTACTTC	CAISGGGRNEQYF
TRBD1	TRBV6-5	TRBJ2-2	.	TGTGCCAGCAGGACACAGGGGACCGGGGAGCTGTTTTTT	CASRTQGTGELFF
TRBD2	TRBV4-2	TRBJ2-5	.	TGTGCCAGCAGCGACGGGACTAGCGGACAAGAGACCCAGTACTTC	CASSDGTSGQETQYF
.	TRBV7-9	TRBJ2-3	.	TGTGCCAGCACCAAGGGGGGTTCCACAGATACGCAGTATTTT	CASTKGGSTDTQYF
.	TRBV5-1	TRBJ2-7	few	TGCGCCAGAGGACAGCGCACCTACGAGCAGTACTTC	CARGQRTYEQYF
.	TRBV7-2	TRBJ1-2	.	TGTGCCAGCAGCTTAGTAAGACACGCAGCTAACTATGGCTACACCTTC	CASSLVRHAANYGYTF
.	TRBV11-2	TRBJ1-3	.	TGTGCCAGCAGAGGGGTAGTCGGAAACACCATATATTTT	CASRGVVGNTIYF
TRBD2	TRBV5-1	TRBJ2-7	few	TGCGCCAGCAGTGGGACTAGCGGCTACGAGCAGTACTTC	CASSGTSGYEQYF
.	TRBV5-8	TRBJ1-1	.	TGTGCCAGCAGGTATCCAGGGGTCTTGAACACTGAAGCTTTCTTT	CASRYPGVLNTEAFF
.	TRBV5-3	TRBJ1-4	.	TGTGCCATCAAAGAAAAACTGTTTTTT	CAIKEKLFF
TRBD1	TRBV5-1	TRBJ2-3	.	TGCGCCAGCAGCGACCCGGGACAGGGGGCGGGAGATACGCAGTATTTT	CASSDPGQGAGDTQYF
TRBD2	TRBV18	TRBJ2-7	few	TGTGCCAGCTCAGGGATCGGACTAGTCCCCGAGCAGTACTTC	CASSGIGLVPEQYF
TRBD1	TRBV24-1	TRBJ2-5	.	TGTGCCACCAGTGATTTGCTCCCGGGACAGGGGATTGAGACCCAGTACTTC	CATSDLLPGQGIETQYF
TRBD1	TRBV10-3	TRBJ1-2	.	TGTGCCATCAGCGATGGACAGGTCTATGGCTACACCTTC	CAISDGQVYGYTF
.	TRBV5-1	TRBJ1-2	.	TGCGCCAGCAGCCCGGAAAGGGGCGGAGGCTACACCTTC	CASSPERGGGYTF
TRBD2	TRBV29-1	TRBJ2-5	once	TGCAGCGTCCCGACTAGCGGGACTGGTGAGACCCAGTACTTC	CSVPTSGTGETQYF
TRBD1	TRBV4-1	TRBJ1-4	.	TGCGCCAGCAGCCAAGATTTGGGACAGGGGATTAATGAAAAACTGTTTTTT	CASSQDLGQGINEKLFF
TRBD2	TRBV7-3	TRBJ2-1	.	TGTGCCAGCAGCTCAAAAAATCCCTGGACTAGCGGGAGGGCTGAGCAGTTCTTC	CASSSKNPWTSGRAEQFF
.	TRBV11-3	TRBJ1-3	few	TGTGCCAGCAGCGCCGGGGGAAGCTCTGGAAACACCATATATTTT	CASSAGGSSGNTIYF
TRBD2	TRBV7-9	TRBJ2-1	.	TGTGCCAGCAGCCCCAGCGGGAGAGGTGAGCAGTTCTTC	CASSPSGRGEQFF
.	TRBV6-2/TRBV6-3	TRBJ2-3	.	TGTGCCAGCAGCCCTGGACACCTAGGAGGCACAGATACGCAGTATTTT	CASSPGHLGGTDTQYF
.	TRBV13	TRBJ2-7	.	TGTGCCAGCAGCTTTTCCCACAACATCTACGAGCAGTACTTC	CASSFSHNIYEQYF
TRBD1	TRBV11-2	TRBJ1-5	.	TGTGCCAGCAGCTCGCACAGGGGGCCGCGTCAGCCCCAGCATTTT	CASSSHRGPRQPQHF
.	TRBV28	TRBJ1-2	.	TGTGCCAGCAGTTTATCCACGCGCGGCTACACCTTC	CASSLSTRGYTF
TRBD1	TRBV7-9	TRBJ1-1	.	TGTGCCAGCAGCCGCTGGGACAGGCCTAGTACTGAAGCTTTCTTT	CASSRWDRPSTEAFF
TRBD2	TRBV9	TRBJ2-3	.	TGTGCCAGCAGTCCCGGGACTAGCGGAAATACGCAGTATTTT	CASSPGTSGNTQYF
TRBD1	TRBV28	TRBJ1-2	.	TGTGCCAGCAGCTCCGGAGACAGGGGGCGAAATGGCTACACCTTC	CASSSGDRGRNGYTF
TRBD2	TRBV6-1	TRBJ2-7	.	TGTGCCAGCAGTGAAAGGCCGGGGGGGATTTACGAGCAGTACTTC	CASSERPGGIYEQYF
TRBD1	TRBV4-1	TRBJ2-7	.	TGCGCCAGCAGCCAAGACCGGGACAGGGTTTACGAGCAGTACTTC	CASSQDRDRVYEQYF
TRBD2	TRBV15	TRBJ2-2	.	TGTGCCATCGGCAGCGGGAGGGCCTCCGGGGAGCTGTTTTTT	CAIGSGRASGELFF
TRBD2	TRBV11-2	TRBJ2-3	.	TGTGCCAGCAGCCGTAGCGGGAGAGGACGCACAGATACGCAGTATTTT	CASSRSGRGRTDTQYF
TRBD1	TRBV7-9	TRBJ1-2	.	TGTGCCAGCAGCTTAGCGCGGGACAGCCTCTACTACACCTTC	CASSLARDSLYYTF
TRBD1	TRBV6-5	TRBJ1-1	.	TGTGCCAGCAGGGCGGGACAGTTGAACACTGAAGCTTTCTTT	CASRAGQLNTEAFF
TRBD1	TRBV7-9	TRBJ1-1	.	TGTGCCAGCAGCTTAGAAGGGACAGGGGGTGAAGCTTTCTTT	CASSLEGTGGEAFF
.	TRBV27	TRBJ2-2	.	TGTGCCAGCAGCCCCACGTGGGGGCGAAACACCGGGGAGCTGTTTTTT	CASSPTWGRNTGELFF
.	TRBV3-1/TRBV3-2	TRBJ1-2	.	TGTGCCAGCAGCCAGTCAGGTCAGGGGAAGATGGGCTACACCTTC	CASSQSGQGKMGYTF
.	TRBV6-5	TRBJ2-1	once	TGTGCCAGCAGCCTTCTTCAGGCTACCAATGAGCAGTTCTTC	CASSLLQATNEQFF